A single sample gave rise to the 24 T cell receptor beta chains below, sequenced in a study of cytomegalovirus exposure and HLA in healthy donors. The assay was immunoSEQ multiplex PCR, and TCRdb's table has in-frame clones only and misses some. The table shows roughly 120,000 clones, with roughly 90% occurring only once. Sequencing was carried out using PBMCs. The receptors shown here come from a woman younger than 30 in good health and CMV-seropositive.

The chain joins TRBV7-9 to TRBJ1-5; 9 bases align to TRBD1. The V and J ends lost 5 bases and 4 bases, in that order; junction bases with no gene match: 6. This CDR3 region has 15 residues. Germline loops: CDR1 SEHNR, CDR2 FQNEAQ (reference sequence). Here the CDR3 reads CASSPGTGLNQPQHF. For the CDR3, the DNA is TGTGCCAGCAGCCCCGGGACAGGGTTAAATCAGCCCCAGCATTTT.

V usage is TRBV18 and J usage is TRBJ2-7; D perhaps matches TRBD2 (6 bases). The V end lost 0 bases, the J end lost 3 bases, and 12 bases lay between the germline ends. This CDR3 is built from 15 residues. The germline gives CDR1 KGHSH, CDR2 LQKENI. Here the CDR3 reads CASSPPVASVYEQYF. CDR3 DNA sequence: TGTGCCAGCTCACCACCGGTTGCTAGCGTCTACGAGCAGTACTTC.

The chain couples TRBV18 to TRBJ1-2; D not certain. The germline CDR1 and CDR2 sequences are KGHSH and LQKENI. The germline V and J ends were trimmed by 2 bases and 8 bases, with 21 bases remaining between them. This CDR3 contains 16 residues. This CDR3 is CASSPSSVRAGGGYTF. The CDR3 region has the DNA TGTGCCAGCTCACCATCTTCAGTTCGGGCGGGAGGAGGCTACACCTTC.

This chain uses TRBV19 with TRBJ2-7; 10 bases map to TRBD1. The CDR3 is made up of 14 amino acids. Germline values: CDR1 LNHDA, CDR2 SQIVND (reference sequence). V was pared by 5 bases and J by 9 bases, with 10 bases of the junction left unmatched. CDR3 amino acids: CASSVGQGPLGQYF. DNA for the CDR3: TGTGCCAGTAGTGTGGGACAGGGGCCGTTGGGGCAGTACTTC.

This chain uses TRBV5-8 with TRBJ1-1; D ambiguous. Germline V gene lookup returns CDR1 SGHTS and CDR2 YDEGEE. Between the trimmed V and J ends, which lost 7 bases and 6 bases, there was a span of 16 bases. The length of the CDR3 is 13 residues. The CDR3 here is CASRRRFSSEAFF. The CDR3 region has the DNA TGTGCCAGCCGCCGTCGTTTTAGCTCTGAAGCTTTCTTT.

The CDR3 is CATSREGGQETQYF. CDR3 bases: TGTGCCACCAGCAGAGAAGGAGGGCAAGAGACCCAGTACTTC. The chain employs TRBV15 and TRBJ2-5; D is possibly TRBD2 (6 bases). This CDR3 spans 14 amino acids. V was cut by 0 bases and J by 2 bases, with 7 bases left in between. Germline CDR1 is LNHNV and CDR2 is YYDKDF (reference sequence).

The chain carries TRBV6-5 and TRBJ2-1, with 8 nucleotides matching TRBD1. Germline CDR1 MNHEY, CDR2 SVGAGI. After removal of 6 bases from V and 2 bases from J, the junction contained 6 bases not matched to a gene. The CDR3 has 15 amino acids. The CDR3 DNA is TGTGCCAGCAGCTCCGACAGGGGTGCCTACAATGAGCAGTTCTTC. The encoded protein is CASSSDRGAYNEQFF.

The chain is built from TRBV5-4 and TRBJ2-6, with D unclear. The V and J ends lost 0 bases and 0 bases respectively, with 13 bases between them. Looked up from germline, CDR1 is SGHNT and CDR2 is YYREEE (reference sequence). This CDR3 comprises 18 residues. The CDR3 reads CASSLAERQNSGANVLTF. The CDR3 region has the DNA TGTGCCAGCAGCTTGGCCGAGAGACAAAACTCTGGGGCCAACGTCCTGACTTTC.

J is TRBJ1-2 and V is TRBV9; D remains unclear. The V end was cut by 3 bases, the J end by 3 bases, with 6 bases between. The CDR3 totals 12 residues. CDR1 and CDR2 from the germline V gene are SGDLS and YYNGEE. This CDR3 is CASSGDYYGYTF. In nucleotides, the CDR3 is TGTGCCAGCAGCGGAGACTACTATGGCTACACCTTC. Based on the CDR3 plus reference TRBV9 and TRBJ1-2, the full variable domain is DSGVTQTPKHLITATGQRVTLRCSPRSGDLSVYWYQQSLDQGLQFLIQYYNGEERAKGNILERFSAQQFPDLHSELNLSSLELGDSALYFCASSGDYYGYTFGSGTRLTVV.

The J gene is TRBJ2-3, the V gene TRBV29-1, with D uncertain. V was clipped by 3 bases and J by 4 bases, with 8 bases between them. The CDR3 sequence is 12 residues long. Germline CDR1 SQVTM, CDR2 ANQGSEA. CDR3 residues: CSVEERADTQYF. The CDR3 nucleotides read TGCAGCGTTGAGGAGCGAGCAGATACGCAGTATTTT.

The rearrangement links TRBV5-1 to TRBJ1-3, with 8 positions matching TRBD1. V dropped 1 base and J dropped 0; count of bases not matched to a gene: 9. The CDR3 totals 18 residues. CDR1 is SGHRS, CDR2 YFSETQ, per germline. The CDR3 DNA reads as TGCGCCAGCAGCTTGAGGGTCCCAGGACAGGGCTCTGGAAACACCATATATTTT. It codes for CASSLRVPGQGSGNTIYF.

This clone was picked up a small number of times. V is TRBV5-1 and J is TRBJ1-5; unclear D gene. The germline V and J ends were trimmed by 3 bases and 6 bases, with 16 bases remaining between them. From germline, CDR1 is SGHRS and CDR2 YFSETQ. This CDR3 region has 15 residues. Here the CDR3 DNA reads TGCGCCAGCAGCTCGGCGCCAGGTCCTCTTCAGCCCCAGCATTTT. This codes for CASSSAPGPLQPQHF.

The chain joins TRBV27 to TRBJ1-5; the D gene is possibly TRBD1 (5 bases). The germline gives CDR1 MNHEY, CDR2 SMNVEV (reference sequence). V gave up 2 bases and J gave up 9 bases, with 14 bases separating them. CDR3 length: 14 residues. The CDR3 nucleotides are TGTGCCAGCAGTTTAAAGCGGGGGGGTTGGCCCCAGCATTTT. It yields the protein CASSLKRGGWPQHF.

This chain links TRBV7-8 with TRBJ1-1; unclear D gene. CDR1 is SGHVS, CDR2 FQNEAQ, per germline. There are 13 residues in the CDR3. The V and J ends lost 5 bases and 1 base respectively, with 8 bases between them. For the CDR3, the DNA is TGTGCCAGCAGCCAACACACGAACACTGAAGCTTTCTTT. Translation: CASSQHTNTEAFF. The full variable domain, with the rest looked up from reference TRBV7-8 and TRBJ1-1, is GAGVSQSPRYKVAKRGQDVALRCDPISGHVSLFWYQQALGQGPEFLTYFQNEAQLDKSGLPSDRFFAERPEGSVSTLKIQRTQQEDSAVYLCASSQHTNTEAFFGQGTRLTVV.

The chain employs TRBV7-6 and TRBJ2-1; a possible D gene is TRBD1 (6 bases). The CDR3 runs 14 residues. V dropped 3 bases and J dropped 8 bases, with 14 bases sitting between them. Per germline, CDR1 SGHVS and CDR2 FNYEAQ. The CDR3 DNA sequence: TGTGCCAGCAGCTTGCAGGGGTTGGTCGATGAGCAGTTCTTC. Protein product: CASSLQGLVDEQFF.

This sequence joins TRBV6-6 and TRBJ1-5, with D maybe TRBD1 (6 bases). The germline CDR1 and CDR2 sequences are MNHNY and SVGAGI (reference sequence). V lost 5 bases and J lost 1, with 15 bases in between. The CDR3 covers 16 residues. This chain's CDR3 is CASSGSGGGSNQPQHF. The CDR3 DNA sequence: TGTGCCAGCAGTGGCTCGGGGGGCGGGAGCAATCAGCCCCAGCATTTT.

CDR3 coding DNA: TGCGCCAGCAGTGGGGACAGGCCAGGGGCAGATACGCAGTATTTT. Translating it yields CASSGDRPGADTQYF. The genes are TRBV5-1 and TRBJ2-3; 8 bases are shared with TRBD1. The trim removed 5 bases at V and 4 bases at J, leaving 9 bases unmatched. The V gene's germline CDR1 is SGHRS and CDR2 YFSETQ. This CDR3 has 15 residues.

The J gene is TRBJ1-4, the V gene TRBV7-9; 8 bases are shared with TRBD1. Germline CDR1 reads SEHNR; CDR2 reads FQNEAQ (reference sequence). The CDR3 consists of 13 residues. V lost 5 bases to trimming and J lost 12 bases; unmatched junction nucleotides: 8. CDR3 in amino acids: CASSLRTGHELFF. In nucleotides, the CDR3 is TGTGCCAGCAGCCTTCGGACAGGGCATGAACTGTTTTTT.

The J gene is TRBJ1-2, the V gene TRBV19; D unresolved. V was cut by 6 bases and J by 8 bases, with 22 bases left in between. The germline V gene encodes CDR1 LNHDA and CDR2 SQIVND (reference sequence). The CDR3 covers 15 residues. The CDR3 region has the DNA TGTGCCAGTAGCTCCCCGTGGGCCGGCTGGTCCGGCTACACCTTC. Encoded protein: CASSSPWAGWSGYTF.

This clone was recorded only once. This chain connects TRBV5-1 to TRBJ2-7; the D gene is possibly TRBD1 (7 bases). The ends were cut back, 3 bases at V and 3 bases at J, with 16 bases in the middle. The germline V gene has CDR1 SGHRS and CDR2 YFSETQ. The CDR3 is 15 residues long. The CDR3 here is CASSSGGTADYEQYF. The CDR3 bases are TGCGCCAGCAGCTCTGGGGGGACAGCCGACTACGAGCAGTACTTC.

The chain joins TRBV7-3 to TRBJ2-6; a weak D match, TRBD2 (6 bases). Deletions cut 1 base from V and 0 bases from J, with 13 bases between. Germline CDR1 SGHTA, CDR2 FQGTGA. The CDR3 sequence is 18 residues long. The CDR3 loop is CASSLIIRGTSGANVLTF. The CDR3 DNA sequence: TGTGCCAGCAGCTTAATTATACGGGGGACCTCTGGGGCCAACGTCCTGACTTTC.

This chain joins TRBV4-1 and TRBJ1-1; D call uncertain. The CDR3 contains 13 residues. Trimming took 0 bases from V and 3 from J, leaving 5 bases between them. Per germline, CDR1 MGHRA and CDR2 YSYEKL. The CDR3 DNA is TGCGCCAGCAGCCAAGACCCTCACACTGAAGCTTTCTTT. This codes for CASSQDPHTEAFF.

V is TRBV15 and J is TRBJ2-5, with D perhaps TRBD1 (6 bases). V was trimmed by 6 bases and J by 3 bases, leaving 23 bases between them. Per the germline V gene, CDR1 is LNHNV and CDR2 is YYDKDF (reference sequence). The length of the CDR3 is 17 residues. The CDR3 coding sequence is TGTGCCACCAGTCCCCGGGGAGACAGGAATATCAAAGAGACCCAGTACTTC. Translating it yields CATSPRGDRNIKETQYF.

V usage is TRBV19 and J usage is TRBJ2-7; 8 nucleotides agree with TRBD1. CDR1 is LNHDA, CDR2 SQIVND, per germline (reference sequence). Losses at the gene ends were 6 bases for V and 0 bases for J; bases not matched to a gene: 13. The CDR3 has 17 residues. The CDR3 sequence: CASSKVFRGQVSYEQYF. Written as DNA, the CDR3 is TGTGCCAGTAGCAAAGTATTTCGGGGACAGGTCTCCTACGAGCAGTACTTC.